This T cell receptor (beta chain) stems from a study of response to subunit inactivated influenza vaccine. Study-wide points: Authors suggested each seasonal influenza vaccination recruits few new T cells.

Turning to this clonotype: Its antigen remains unidentified.

A single record per CDR3 protein comes from TCRdb applying MiXCR to the RT-PCR reads. The table includes about 540,000 distinct CDR3 sequences, around a quarter detected once. This same sample was also taken into another study, of T cells expressing NK-cell markers. That publication notes: For TCR beta, cDNA was produced by 5'RACE template switching with UMIs.

The clonotype comes from a man between 50 and 59 years old who received an inactivated influenza vaccine. The sample here was CD4+ T cells sorted from PBMCs, taken roughly 12 days after vaccination.

CDR3 DNA sequence: TGCAGTGCTAGACCCCGCCAGGGGTATTCCTACGAGCAGTACTTC. Translation gives CSARPRQGYSYEQYF. This chain uses TRBV20-1 with TRBJ2-7; possibly TRBD1 for D (6 bases). V gave up 2 bases and J gave up 1 base, with 15 bases separating them. Germline CDR1 and CDR2: DFQATT and SNEGSKA (reference sequence). The CDR3 contains 15 residues.